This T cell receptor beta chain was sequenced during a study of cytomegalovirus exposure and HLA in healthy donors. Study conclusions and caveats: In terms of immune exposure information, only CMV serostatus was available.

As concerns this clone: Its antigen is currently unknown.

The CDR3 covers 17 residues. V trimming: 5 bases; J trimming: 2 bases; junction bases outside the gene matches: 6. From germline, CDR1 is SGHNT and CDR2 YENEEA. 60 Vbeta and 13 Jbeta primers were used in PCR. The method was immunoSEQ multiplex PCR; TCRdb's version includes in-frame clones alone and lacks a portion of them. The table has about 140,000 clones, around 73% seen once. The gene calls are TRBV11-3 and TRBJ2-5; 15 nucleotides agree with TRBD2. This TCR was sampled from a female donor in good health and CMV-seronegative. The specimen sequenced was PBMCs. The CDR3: CASSTGLAGGIQETQYF. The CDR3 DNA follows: TGTGCCAGCAGCACCGGACTAGCGGGGGGGATACAAGAGACCCAGTACTTC.